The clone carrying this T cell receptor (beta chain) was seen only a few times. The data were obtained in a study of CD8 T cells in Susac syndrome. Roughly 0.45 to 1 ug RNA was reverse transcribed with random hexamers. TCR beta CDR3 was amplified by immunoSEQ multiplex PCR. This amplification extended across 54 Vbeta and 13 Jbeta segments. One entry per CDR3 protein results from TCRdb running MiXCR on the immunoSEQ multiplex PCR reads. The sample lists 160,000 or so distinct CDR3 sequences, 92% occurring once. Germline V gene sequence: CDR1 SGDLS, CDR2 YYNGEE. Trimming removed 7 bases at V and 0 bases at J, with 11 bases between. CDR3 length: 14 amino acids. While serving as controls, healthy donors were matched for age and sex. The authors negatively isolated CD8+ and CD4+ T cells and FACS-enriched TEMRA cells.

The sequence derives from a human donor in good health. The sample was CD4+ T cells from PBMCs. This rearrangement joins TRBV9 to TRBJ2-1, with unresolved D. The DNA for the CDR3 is TGTGCCAGCCGGCCCCTCAGCTCCTACAATGAGCAGTTCTTC. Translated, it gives CASRPLSSYNEQFF.